This T cell receptor beta chain was profiled in a study of identical twins. The sample holds many counts of this clonotype. Template switching (which added a universal primer site) was used, and cDNA carried unique molecular identifiers. MiXCR, run by TCRdb on the 5' RACE reads, gives a single entry per CDR3 protein. The table lists 250,000 to 350,000 distinct CDR3 sequences, roughly 9% of them singletons. With 5 bases clipped from V and 2 bases from J, the junction kept 8 bases outside the gene matches. Germline V gene lookup returns CDR1 MDHEN and CDR2 SYDVKM. The CDR3 has 15 amino acids. Only healthy Caucasians were enrolled as donors. These same records also appear under a second study, on yellow fever vaccine responses in identical twins.

The sequenced sample consisted of CD8+ T cells sorted from blood. The origin of this receptor is a woman aged 18-35 years in good health. The V gene is TRBV28, the J gene TRBJ1-1, with 7 bases matching TRBD1. The DNA for the CDR3 is TGTGCCAGCAGTCCCACCGGGACAGACAACACTGAAGCTTTCTTT. Translating gives CASSPTGTDNTEAFF.